Following are 14 T cell receptor beta chains from one sample sequenced in a study of blood T cell repertoires in COVID-19. The table came from immunoSEQ multiplex PCR; TCRdb's copy has only in-frame clones and leaves some out. This sample has 90,000 to 110,000 clones, with about four fifths found just once. The sample consisted of peripheral blood. These receptors all come from a woman over 75 with acute or convalescent COVID-19.

The rearrangement uses TRBV30 and TRBJ1-2, with a weak D call TRBD1 (6 bases). V was cut by 1 base and J by 2 bases, with 14 bases left in between. The CDR3 has 15 residues. Germline CDR1 is GTSNPN and CDR2 is SVGIG (reference sequence). CDR3 in DNA: TGTGCCTGGAGTGGGGGCAGGGGCCAGAACTATGGCTACACCTTC. Its protein product is CAWSGGRGQNYGYTF.

The chain uses TRBV6-5 and TRBJ1-2, with 8 bases that match TRBD1. The CDR3 covers 16 residues. V shed 0 bases and J 4 bases; nucleotides not matched to a gene: 7. Germline CDR1 MNHEY, CDR2 SVGAGI. CDR3 coding DNA: TGTGCCAGCAGTTACTCGGACAGGGCCGCTAGCTATGGCTACACCTTC. Protein: CASSYSDRAASYGYTF.

This rearrangement joins TRBV5-1 to TRBJ1-1; D remains ambiguous. The CDR3 runs to 16 residues. CDR1 is SGHRS, CDR2 YFSETQ, per germline. The V end was cut by 4 bases, the J end by 3 bases, with 19 bases between. The CDR3, as DNA: TGCGCCAGCAGCCCGCGAGACCACGGGAGGGACACTGAAGCTTTCTTT. Residues: CASSPRDHGRDTEAFF. The whole variable domain, remainder taken from reference TRBV5-1 and TRBJ1-1, is KAGVTQTPRYLIKTRGQQVTLSCSPISGHRSVSWYQQTPGQGLQFLFEYFSETQRNKGNFPGRFSGRQFSNSRSEMNVSTLELGDSALYLCASSPRDHGRDTEAFFGQGTRLTVV.

The gene calls are TRBV11-2 and TRBJ1-2; TRBD1 is a possible D gene (6 bases). The CDR3 length is 13 residues. Germline loops: CDR1 SGHAT, CDR2 FQNNGV. V lost 4 bases, J lost 4 bases, and 10 bases lay in between. CDR3 amino acids: CASSYRDFYGYTF. CDR3 sequence (DNA): TGTGCCAGCAGCTACAGGGATTTCTATGGCTACACCTTC.

This chain links TRBV6-5 with TRBJ1-1; D unresolved. Germline values: CDR1 MNHEY, CDR2 SVGAGI. The V and J ends lost 3 bases and 5 bases respectively, with 7 bases between them. The CDR3 contains 12 residues. CDR3 protein: CASSYGRTEAFF. CDR3 DNA sequence: TGTGCCAGCAGTTATGGTCGGACTGAAGCTTTCTTT.

The chain couples TRBV11-3 to TRBJ2-7; 9 bases map to TRBD1. Trimming removed 5 bases from V and 3 bases from J; junction bases left unmatched: 8. Germline CDR1 reads SGHNT; CDR2 reads YENEEA. The CDR3 is 15 residues long. The CDR3 nucleotides read TGTGCCAGCAGCAGGAGGACAGGGGTGGTCTACGAGCAGTACGTC. Translation gives CASSRRTGVVYEQYV.

J is TRBJ2-2 and V is TRBV5-4; 14 bases are a match to TRBD2. Germline trimming cut 4 bases from V and 5 bases from J; bases unmatched to any gene: 4. CDR3 length equals 16 residues. From germline, CDR1 is SGHNT and CDR2 YYREEE (reference sequence). CDR3 residues: CASSMGTSGRTGELFF. The DNA of the CDR3 is TGTGCCAGCAGCATGGGGACTAGCGGGAGAACCGGGGAGCTGTTTTTT.

The V and J genes are TRBV6-5 and TRBJ1-2, with a weak D call TRBD1 (5 bases). CDR1 is MNHEY, CDR2 SVGAGI, per germline. The CDR3 has 15 amino acids. The V and J ends lost 7 bases and 0 bases respectively, with 15 bases between them. The CDR3 DNA follows: TGTGCCAGCACCAGAAGCCCAGGGACTAACTATGGCTACACCTTC. Translation: CASTRSPGTNYGYTF.

V is TRBV3-1 (or the pseudogene TRBV3-2) and J is TRBJ1-3; no definite D call. The CDR3 totals 15 residues. Germline V gene sequence: CDR1 LGHDT, CDR2 YNNKEL (reference sequence). V lost 0 bases, J lost 1 base, and 7 bases lay in between. The DNA for the CDR3 is TGTGCCAGCAGCCAAGATGGCACGTCTGGAAACACCATATATTTT. Its translation is CASSQDGTSGNTIYF.

V is TRBV6-4 and J is TRBJ2-2; 9 positions agree with TRBD1. The V gene's germline CDR1 is MRHNA and CDR2 SNTAGT. Trimming removed 6 bases from V and 2 bases from J; junction bases left unmatched: 4. There are 15 residues in the CDR3. The CDR3 spells CASSPGQGNTGELFF. The CDR3 DNA follows: TGTGCCAGCAGCCCGGGACAGGGAAACACCGGGGAGCTGTTTTTT.

This clone was recorded only once. For the CDR3, the DNA is TGCGCCAGCAGCTTGAGGGAGGGCGCCGAGCAGTACTTC. Its translation: CASSLREGAEQYF. The rearrangement joins TRBV5-1 to TRBJ2-7; 7 nucleotides line up with TRBD2. The CDR3 length is 13 residues. Germline trimming cut 1 base from V and 6 bases from J; bases unmatched to any gene: 4. The germline V gene has CDR1 SGHRS and CDR2 YFSETQ.

The genes are TRBV5-1 and TRBJ1-1, with D perhaps matching TRBD1 (6 bases). This CDR3 comprises 13 residues. CDR1 is SGHRS, CDR2 YFSETQ, per germline. The V gene lost 4 bases and the J gene lost 0 bases, with 7 bases spanning the gap. The DNA of the CDR3 is TGCGCCAGCAGCCGGGACATGAACACTGAAGCTTTCTTT. Translation gives CASSRDMNTEAFF. Combining the CDR3 with reference TRBV5-1 and TRBJ1-1 gives the whole variable domain KAGVTQTPRYLIKTRGQQVTLSCSPISGHRSVSWYQQTPGQGLQFLFEYFSETQRNKGNFPGRFSGRQFSNSRSEMNVSTLELGDSALYLCASSRDMNTEAFFGQGTRLTVV.

V and J are TRBV11-1 and TRBJ1-1; possible D gene TRBD1, 5 bases. The germline V gene has CDR1 SGHAT and CDR2 FQDESV (reference sequence). This CDR3 contains 13 residues. V shed 5 bases and J shed 5 bases, with 12 bases lying between them. The CDR3 coding sequence is TGTGCCAGCAGCCTTGTGGAGGGGACTGAAGCTTTCTTT. As protein: CASSLVEGTEAFF.

A remark on this clone: The sample contains more than one DNA sequence encoding this CDR3. The chain combines TRBV7-8 with TRBJ1-1; D might be TRBD1 (6 bases). The CDR3 runs 13 residues. V was shortened by 6 bases and J by 4 bases, with 12 bases between the two germline ends. Germline-derived CDR1 and CDR2 are SGHVS and FQNEAQ. The CDR3 sequence: CASSLTGSTEAFF. The DNA for the CDR3 is TGTGCCAGCAGTTTAACAGGGTCCACTGAAGCTTTCTTT.